These 18 T cell receptor beta chains originate from one sample sequenced in a study of control samples from healthy donors and cancer patients. Clones were read by immunoSEQ multiplex PCR, and TCRdb kept only the in-frame ones, dropping some. This sample yields around 110,000 clones, of which around 89% are seen a single time; around 1.2% belongs to the top ten. Sequencing input: PBMCs. The origin of the receptors is a woman between 45 and 65 years old with colorectal cancer.

The chain employs TRBV2 and TRBJ2-1; TRBD2 matches 14 bases. The germline CDR1 and CDR2 sequences are SNHLY and FYNNEI. The CDR3 runs 18 residues. V was pared by 5 bases and J by 3 bases, with 9 bases of the junction left unmatched. CDR3 nucleotide sequence: TGTGCCAGCAGTACCGGGACTAGCGGGAGTTGGTACTACAATGAGCAGTTCTTC. Amino acid sequence: CASSTGTSGSWYYNEQFF.

The CDR3 coding sequence is TGCGCCAGCAGCCAACAAGCGCGGGAGGGCCCCTACGAGCAGTACTTC. It yields the protein CASSQQAREGPYEQYF. The rearrangement uses TRBV4-1 and TRBJ2-7; TRBD2 matches at 9 bases. Germline-derived CDR1 and CDR2 are MGHRA and YSYEKL. The CDR3 extends over 16 amino acids. The ends lost 2 bases at V and 2 bases at J; junction bases unmatched: 7.

V usage is TRBV3-1 (or the pseudogene TRBV3-2) and J usage is TRBJ2-3; TRBD2 might be the D (7 bases). Trimming removed 0 bases at V and 3 bases at J, with 16 bases between. Germline V gene sequence: CDR1 LGHDT, CDR2 YNNKEL (reference sequence). The CDR3 runs to 17 residues. The DNA of the CDR3 is TGTGCCAGCAGCCAAGATCTGGGTGGGGGGGCAACAGATACGCAGTATTTT. Its protein is CASSQDLGGGATDTQYF.

The V and J genes are TRBV10-2 and TRBJ1-2; 9 nucleotides match TRBD1. V lost 5 bases to trimming and J lost 6 bases; unmatched junction nucleotides: 4. Germline CDR1 is WSHSY and CDR2 is SAAADI. This CDR3 has 13 residues. The CDR3 is CASSSTGGDGYTF. The CDR3 bases are TGCGCCAGCAGTTCGACAGGGGGGGATGGCTACACCTTC.

This clone appeared a single time. This chain uses TRBV9 with TRBJ1-1, with D perhaps TRBD1 (5 bases). Germline assignment: CDR1 SGDLS and CDR2 YYNGEE. V gave up 4 bases and J gave up 6 bases, with 19 bases separating them. The length of the CDR3 is 15 residues. The CDR3 bases are TGTGCCAGCAGCCCCTGGGGGGGTCGGAGCCCTGAAGCTTTCTTT. Translating it yields CASSPWGGRSPEAFF.

The V and J genes are TRBV6-1 and TRBJ2-5; TRBD2 matches 7 bases. The CDR3 totals 14 residues. From germline, CDR1 is MNHNS and CDR2 SASEGT. V lost 2 bases, J lost 3 bases, and 3 bases stayed unmatched. The CDR3 sequence is CASSESGAEETQYF. The CDR3 DNA is TGTGCCAGCAGTGAAAGCGGGGCCGAAGAGACCCAGTACTTC.

This rearrangement joins TRBV2 to TRBJ2-5; D gene unclear. This CDR3 has 14 residues. The V gene's germline CDR1 is SNHLY and CDR2 FYNNEI. V was shortened by 5 bases and J by 2 bases, with 12 bases between the two germline ends. CDR3 DNA: TGTGCCAGCAGTAGAGATCGAAATCAAGAGACCCAGTACTTC. It is translated as CASSRDRNQETQYF.

V usage is TRBV19 and J usage is TRBJ1-1; 8 positions agree with TRBD1. The trim removed 6 bases at V and 6 bases at J, leaving 18 bases unmatched. The CDR3 contains 17 residues. Germline V gene lookup returns CDR1 LNHDA and CDR2 SQIVND (reference sequence). The chain's CDR3 is CASRPLGSGAGGSEAFF. The CDR3, as DNA: TGTGCCAGTAGACCACTGGGTTCCGGGGCAGGGGGCTCTGAAGCTTTCTTT.

The rearrangement uses TRBV4-2 and TRBJ2-7, with D unresolved. This CDR3 is built from 15 residues. V shed 1 base and J shed 2 bases, with 12 bases lying between them. CDR1 and CDR2 from the germline V gene are LGHNA and YNFKEQ. The CDR3 is CASSQALSGTYEQYF. CDR3 in DNA: TGTGCCAGCAGCCAAGCCTTGAGTGGGACCTACGAGCAGTACTTC.

The chain employs TRBV11-3 and TRBJ2-7; TRBD1 is a possible D gene (6 bases). V lost 2 bases and J 4 bases, leaving 15 bases between the germline ends. This CDR3 contains 15 residues. Germline loops: CDR1 SGHNT, CDR2 YENEEA. The CDR3 DNA reads as TGTGCCAGCAGCTTATCAGGGGACCGAGGTTACGAGCAGTACTTC. As protein: CASSLSGDRGYEQYF.

This chain uses TRBV2 with TRBJ2-7; D might be TRBD2 (5 bases). Germline CDR1 SNHLY, CDR2 FYNNEI. Trimming took 5 bases from V and 2 from J, leaving 16 bases between them. The CDR3 runs 15 residues. The CDR3 bases are TGTGCCAGCAGTCAAGGGTCGGGGTCTACCTACGAGCAGTACTTC. Translation gives CASSQGSGSTYEQYF.

The chain is built from TRBV28 and TRBJ1-5; D is perhaps TRBD1 (6 bases). CDR3 size: 14 residues. Between the trimmed V and J ends, which lost 0 bases and 4 bases, there was a span of 7 bases. The germline V gene has CDR1 MDHEN and CDR2 SYDVKM. DNA for the CDR3: TGTGCCAGCAGTTTATGGCAGGGGAATCAGCCCCAGCATTTT. Its protein product is CASSLWQGNQPQHF.

This CDR3 is CASSQADVGRETQYF. In nucleotides, the CDR3 is TGTGCCAGCAGCCAGGCGGACGTGGGTAGGGAGACCCAGTACTTC. The V call is TRBV3-1 (or the pseudogene TRBV3-2), the J call TRBJ2-5, with D hard to call. Looked up from germline, CDR1 is LGHDT and CDR2 is YNNKEL (reference sequence). Trimming cost V 3 bases and J 5 bases, with 16 bases left between them. This CDR3 contains 15 residues.

The J gene is TRBJ1-2, the V gene TRBV6-1; TRBD1 aligns across 8 bases. Unmatched junction bases numbered 18, after V lost 4 bases and J lost 5 bases. The CDR3 has 18 residues. Germline CDR1 reads MNHNS; CDR2 reads SASEGT. This chain's CDR3 is CASSGRQGSQRLWYGYTF. CDR3 nucleotides: TGTGCCAGCAGTGGGAGACAGGGGTCTCAGAGGTTATGGTATGGCTACACCTTC.

The chain links TRBV2 to TRBJ1-1; 10 positions agree with TRBD1. V dropped 5 bases and J dropped 4; count of bases not matched to a gene: 4. The CDR3 spans 14 residues. Germline loops: CDR1 SNHLY, CDR2 FYNNEI. CDR3 sequence reads: CASSQGQGGTEAFF. CDR3 nucleotides: TGTGCCAGCAGTCAAGGACAGGGGGGCACTGAAGCTTTCTTT.

The chain combines TRBV5-1 with TRBJ2-7; the D is unclear. Looked up from germline, CDR1 is SGHRS and CDR2 is YFSETQ. CDR3 length: 14 amino acids. The ends were cut back, 2 bases at V and 6 bases at J, with 15 bases in the middle. The CDR3: CASSLFDGAFEQYF. CDR3 nucleotide sequence: TGCGCCAGCAGCTTATTCGACGGAGCATTCGAGCAGTACTTC.

The count of this clone is one. V is TRBV7-2 and J is TRBJ2-5; D may be TRBD2 (7 bases). Germline loops: CDR1 SGHTA, CDR2 FQGNSA. CDR3 length equals 16 residues. V was cut by 1 base and J by 3 bases, with 15 bases left in between. The CDR3 DNA reads as TGTGCCAGCAGCTTAGGATCGGGGGAGGGGGAAGAGACCCAGTACTTC. Protein: CASSLGSGEGEETQYF.

The V gene is TRBV28, the J gene TRBJ2-7, with 7 bases lining up with TRBD2. The CDR3 loop spans 14 amino acids. V shed 6 bases, J shed 2 bases, and the junction held 7 bases outside the gene matches. Germline CDR1 reads MDHEN; CDR2 reads SYDVKM. The CDR3: CASRQGGATYEQYF. The CDR3 DNA reads as TGTGCCAGCAGGCAGGGAGGGGCTACCTACGAGCAGTACTTC.